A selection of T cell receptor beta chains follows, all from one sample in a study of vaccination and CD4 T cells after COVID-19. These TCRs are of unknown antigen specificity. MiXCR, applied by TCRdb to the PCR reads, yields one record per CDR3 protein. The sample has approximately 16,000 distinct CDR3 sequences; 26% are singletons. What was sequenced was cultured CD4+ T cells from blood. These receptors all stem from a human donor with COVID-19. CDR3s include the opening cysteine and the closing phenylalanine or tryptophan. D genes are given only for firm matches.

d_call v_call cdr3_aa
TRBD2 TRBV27 CASSTPGLAGGPDTQYF
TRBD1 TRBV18 CASSPRDRVGNEQFF
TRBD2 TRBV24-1 CATRSGGDSSEQFF
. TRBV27 CASKRSGIITEAFF
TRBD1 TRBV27 CASKPDRVVNEQFF
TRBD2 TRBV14 CASMKTSGGPPRELFF
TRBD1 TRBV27 CASSLSRQGTYEQYF
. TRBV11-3 CASSFLGTLYNEQFF
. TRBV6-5 CASSSRREKLFF
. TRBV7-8 CASSLARYNSPLHF
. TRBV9 CASSVSQGLGTQYF
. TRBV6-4 CASSVSINTEAFF
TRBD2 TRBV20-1 CSAARLGGGANEQFF
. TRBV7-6 CASSSGPSTDTQYF
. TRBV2 CASSPSGQETQYF
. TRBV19 CASSKSGGTEAFF
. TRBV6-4 CASSDSGGYGYTF
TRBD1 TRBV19 CASSILRAGGTETQYF
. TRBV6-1 CASSTGAGSGANVLTF
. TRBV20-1 CSAQWAGAQETQYF
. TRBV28 CASSLWGQDTEAFF
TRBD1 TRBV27 CASSFLLDRVVF
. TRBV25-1 CASSGVLAGESPLHF
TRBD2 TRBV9 CASSVGLAGSYEQYF
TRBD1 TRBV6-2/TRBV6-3 CASLRTGANYGYTF
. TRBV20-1 CSALGRQNTEAFF
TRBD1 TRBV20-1 CSASTTGVYNSPLHF
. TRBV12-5 CASGSGQKGNTEAFF
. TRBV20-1 CSASRQAGDTQYF
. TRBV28 CASSFEICGYTF
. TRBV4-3 CASSQDYGRLSNQPQHF
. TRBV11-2 CASSPDRFVGYTF
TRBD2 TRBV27 CASSLRRLAGVSYNEQFF
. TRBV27 CASSFGGNYGYTF
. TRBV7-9 CASSPRGGAFTEAFF
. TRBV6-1 CASSERGRGESPLHF
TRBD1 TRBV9 CASRAGGMNNSPLHF